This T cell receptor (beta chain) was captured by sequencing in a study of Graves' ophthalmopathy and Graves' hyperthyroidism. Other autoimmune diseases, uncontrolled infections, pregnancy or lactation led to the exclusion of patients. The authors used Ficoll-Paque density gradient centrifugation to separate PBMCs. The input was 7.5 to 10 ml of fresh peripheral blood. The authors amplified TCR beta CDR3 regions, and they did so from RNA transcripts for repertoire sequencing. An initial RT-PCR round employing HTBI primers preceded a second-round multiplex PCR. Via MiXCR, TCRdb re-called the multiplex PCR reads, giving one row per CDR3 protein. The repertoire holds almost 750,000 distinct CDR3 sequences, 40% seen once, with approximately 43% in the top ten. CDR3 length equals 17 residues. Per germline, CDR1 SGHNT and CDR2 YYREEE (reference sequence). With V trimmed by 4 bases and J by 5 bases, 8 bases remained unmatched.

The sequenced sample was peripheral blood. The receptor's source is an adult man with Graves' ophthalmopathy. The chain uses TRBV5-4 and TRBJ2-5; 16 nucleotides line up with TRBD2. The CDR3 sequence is CASSLAGTSGGVETQYF. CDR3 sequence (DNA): TGTGCCAGCAGCCTGGCCGGGACTAGCGGGGGGGTTGAGACCCAGTACTTC.